The sequence of this T cell receptor beta chain was determined in a study of OX40 agonist ivuxolimab in advanced cancers. Study-level background: Ivuxolimab was a fully human IgG2 agonistic monoclonal antibody targeting the costimulatory receptor OX40 (CD134). Three dose-escalation patients achieved partial responses, one with hepatocellular carcinoma and two with cutaneous melanoma. In the dose-escalation cohort, roughly 82% of patients were male, and the mean age was 60 years with a range of roughly 20 to 79. Peripheral TCRbeta sequencing aimed to test whether ivuxolimab altered TCR sequence diversity and caused clonal T-cell expansion. Of the roughly 51 dose-escalation patients, hepatocellular carcinoma was present in approximately 20, melanoma in roughly 15, renal cell carcinoma in 9 and head and neck cancer in 9. Intravenous ivuxolimab was administered to patients every 2 weeks at six dose levels: 0.01, 0.1, 0.3, 1.5, 3 and 10 mg/kg. The paper reports the monotherapy dose-escalation portion (N of about 54 patients) of the phase I ivuxolimab trial. Prior anti-PD-1, anti-PD-L1 or anti-CTLA-4 therapy was permitted, and 40% of dose-escalation patients had received checkpoint inhibitors. Summary of the overall study and its limitations: On average, CD8+ T cells showed more expanded clones than CD4+ T cells after ivuxolimab. Antigen specificity was not determined for the clonally expanded peripheral T cells. Low levels of normalized T-cell clonal expansion were also seen in some patients who did not respond. In partial responders in the 0.1-3.0 mg/kg groups, normalized peripheral clonal expansion was found to be among the lowest, especially among CD8+ T cells. At doses of 0.1 to 3.0 mg/kg, clonal expansion of both CD4+ and CD8+ T cells in blood was seen between baseline and week 6.

Patients with autoimmune disease history or receiving systemic immunosuppression were excluded from the trial. In every dose cohort, peripheral blood was drawn for TCR sequencing at baseline, cycle 4 day 1, and cycle 7 day 1. Samples came from an open-label, multicenter, first-in-human phase I dose-escalation trial of ivuxolimab. Adults with locally advanced or metastatic melanoma, renal cell, hepatocellular, or head and neck squamous cell carcinoma were enrolled in the trial. Before TCR sequencing, CD4+ T cells and CD8+ T cells from peripheral blood were sorted into separate populations. From the germline V gene, CDR1 is SGHTA and CDR2 is FQGNSA. Reading from cysteine to phenylalanine, the CDR3 counts 13 amino acids. CDR3 DNA only is kept here, 39 bases in frame from base 1. V gives up 3 bases and J gives up 6 bases, and the segment between their germline ends measures 8 bases. To sequence the TCRbeta CDR3 region, genomic DNA was isolated from the sorted cells. The immunoSEQ Assay was used to sequence the TCRbeta CDR3 regions. TCRdb took this table from immuneACCESS and kept in-frame rearrangements with V and J called. Such tables lack part of the clones; where checked against another copy, unresolved V genes explain under half of the gap, and the rest is unexplained. In all, the sample holds over 30,000 clones, and approximately 79% of those were seen once. Jointly, the top ten make up roughly 15% of the sample.

On this clone itself: Its antigen is not yet known. The input lacks base qualities; no much larger clone sits a single base away.

The receptor was isolated from an adult with an advanced solid tumor such as melanoma, head and neck, liver or kidney cancer. The rearranged segments are TRBV7-2 and TRBJ2-2; no D gene call is confident. The starting material was CD4+ or CD8+ T cells sorted from blood, obtained in a trial of the OX40 agonist ivuxolimab. CDR3 protein: CASSFAYSGELFF. The bases are TGTGCCAGCAGCTTCGCCTACTCCGGGGAGCTGTTTTTT. Extended through the reference TRBV7-2 and TRBJ2-2 proteins, this CDR3 yields the full variable domain: GAGVSQSPSNKVTEKGKDVELRCDPISGHTALYWYRQSLGQGLEFLIYFQGNSAPDKSGLPSDRFSAERTGGSVSTLTIQRTQQEDSAVYLCASSFAYSGELFFGEGSRLTVL.